A selection of T cell receptor beta chains follows, all from one sample in a study of cytomegalovirus exposure and HLA in healthy donors. Generated by immunoSEQ multiplex PCR, the TCRdb table keeps only in-frame clones and is missing some. Among around 60,000 clones listed, 75% to 85% were seen once. The sequencing input was PBMCs. Every receptor here comes from a man aged 50-60 years in good health and CMV-seropositive. Each CDR3 is given with its conserved first and last residue. Each record gives: J gene, D gene, clone size, V gene, CDR3 protein, CDR3 DNA. D genes are given only for firm matches. Clone size is not always given. Where it is, it says once, few, many or a class for expanded clones.

j_call: TRBJ2-1
d_call: TRBD1
clone_size: NA
v_call: TRBV30
cdr3_aa: CAWSPGTGAYNEQFF
cdr3_nt: TGTGCCTGGAGTCCCGGGACAGGGGCATACAATGAGCAGTTCTTC

j_call: TRBJ1-2
d_call: TRBD1
clone_size: NA
v_call: TRBV27
cdr3_aa: CASSSLEGANYGYTF
cdr3_nt: TGTGCCAGCAGTTCCCTAGAGGGGGCCAATTATGGCTACACCTTC

j_call: TRBJ1-5
d_call: NA
clone_size: NA
v_call: TRBV28
cdr3_aa: CASSFSQGRSGNQPQHF
cdr3_nt: TGTGCCAGCAGTTTCTCACAGGGCCGTAGTGGCAATCAGCCCCAGCATTTT

j_call: TRBJ1-5
d_call: NA
clone_size: NA
v_call: TRBV19
cdr3_aa: CASGGHSNQPQHF
cdr3_nt: TGTGCCAGTGGGGGACATAGCAATCAGCCCCAGCATTTT

j_call: TRBJ1-2
d_call: NA
clone_size: few
v_call: TRBV2
cdr3_aa: CASSERQYQNGYTF
cdr3_nt: TGTGCCAGCAGTGAACGCCAGTATCAGAATGGCTACACCTTC

j_call: TRBJ2-1
d_call: TRBD2
clone_size: NA
v_call: TRBV5-1
cdr3_aa: CASSSMTSGSYNEQFF
cdr3_nt: TGCGCCAGCAGCTCAATGACTAGCGGGAGTTACAATGAGCAGTTCTTC

j_call: TRBJ2-1
d_call: TRBD1
clone_size: NA
v_call: TRBV5-1
cdr3_aa: CASSPTGTGSYNEQFF
cdr3_nt: TGCGCCAGCAGCCCCACCGGGACAGGGTCTTACAATGAGCAGTTCTTC

j_call: TRBJ2-2
d_call: NA
clone_size: NA
v_call: TRBV5-4
cdr3_aa: CASSLVQGITGELFF
cdr3_nt: TGTGCCAGCAGCTTGGTGCAGGGGATAACCGGGGAGCTGTTTTTT

j_call: TRBJ2-1
d_call: NA
clone_size: NA
v_call: TRBV27
cdr3_aa: CASEGVGGMNEQFF
cdr3_nt: TGTGCCAGCGAGGGCGTGGGAGGAATGAATGAGCAGTTCTTC

j_call: TRBJ2-6
d_call: NA
clone_size: NA
v_call: TRBV6-4
cdr3_aa: CASTNPGANVLTF
cdr3_nt: TGTGCCAGCACTAACCCTGGGGCCAACGTCCTGACTTTC

j_call: TRBJ2-1
d_call: TRBD2
clone_size: NA
v_call: TRBV11-2
cdr3_aa: CASSLELAGNEQFF
cdr3_nt: TGTGCCAGCAGCTTAGAGCTAGCGGGCAATGAGCAGTTCTTC

j_call: TRBJ2-3
d_call: TRBD2
clone_size: NA
v_call: TRBV25-1
cdr3_aa: CASSRPISGSGTDTQYF
cdr3_nt: TGTGCCAGCAGTAGGCCGATCAGCGGGAGTGGTACAGATACGCAGTATTTT

j_call: TRBJ1-1
d_call: NA
clone_size: NA
v_call: TRBV5-1
cdr3_aa: CASSWGGVRNTEAFF
cdr3_nt: TGCGCCAGCAGCTGGGGGGGGGTAAGGAACACTGAAGCTTTCTTT

j_call: TRBJ1-4
d_call: TRBD1
clone_size: few
v_call: TRBV4-2
cdr3_aa: CASSRGPAEKLFF
cdr3_nt: TGTGCCAGCAGCAGGGGGCCGGCTGAAAAACTGTTTTTT

j_call: TRBJ2-5
d_call: TRBD1
clone_size: NA
v_call: TRBV29-1
cdr3_aa: CSVRDRGLQETQDF
cdr3_nt: TGCAGCGTCCGGGACAGGGGGCTCCAAGAGACCCAGGACTTC

j_call: TRBJ2-5
d_call: NA
clone_size: NA
v_call: TRBV2
cdr3_aa: CASSGEETQYF
cdr3_nt: TGTGCCAGCAGTGGAGAGGAGACCCAGTACTTC

j_call: TRBJ2-1
d_call: NA
clone_size: NA
v_call: TRBV14
cdr3_aa: CASSQGRSPYNEQFF
cdr3_nt: TGTGCCAGCAGCCAAGGTAGATCCCCCTACAATGAGCAGTTCTTC

j_call: TRBJ2-5
d_call: NA
clone_size: NA
v_call: TRBV28
cdr3_aa: CASSLIQQETQYF
cdr3_nt: TGTGCCAGCAGTTTAATCCAGCAAGAGACCCAGTACTTC

j_call: TRBJ2-5
d_call: NA
clone_size: few
v_call: TRBV7-2
cdr3_aa: CASSRGNQETQYF
cdr3_nt: TGTGCCAGCAGCAGGGGGAACCAAGAGACCCAGTACTTC

j_call: TRBJ1-2
d_call: NA
clone_size: NA
v_call: TRBV27
cdr3_aa: CASSPEEGYGYTF
cdr3_nt: TGTGCCAGCAGTCCGGAGGAGGGCTATGGCTACACCTTC

j_call: TRBJ2-7
d_call: NA
clone_size: NA
v_call: TRBV6-1
cdr3_aa: CASSGTDEQYF
cdr3_nt: TGTGCCAGCAGTGGGACAGACGAGCAGTACTTC

j_call: TRBJ1-2
d_call: TRBD1
clone_size: NA
v_call: TRBV19
cdr3_aa: CASSTTGYGYTF
cdr3_nt: TGTGCCAGTAGTACGACAGGGTATGGCTACACCTTC

j_call: TRBJ1-1
d_call: NA
clone_size: few
v_call: TRBV2
cdr3_aa: CASSLLGDYTEAFF
cdr3_nt: TGTGCCAGCAGTTTACTGGGGGACTACACTGAAGCTTTCTTT

j_call: TRBJ2-1
d_call: TRBD2
clone_size: once
v_call: TRBV19
cdr3_aa: CASSIVRTSGGYNEQFF
cdr3_nt: TGTGCCAGTAGTATCGTCCGGACTAGCGGGGGGTACAATGAGCAGTTCTTC

j_call: TRBJ2-2
d_call: TRBD1
clone_size: NA
v_call: TRBV9
cdr3_aa: CASSIPGQSTGELFF
cdr3_nt: TGTGCCAGCAGCATTCCGGGACAGAGTACCGGGGAGCTGTTTTTT

j_call: TRBJ1-4
d_call: NA
clone_size: NA
v_call: TRBV30
cdr3_aa: CAWSVWTEEKLFF
cdr3_nt: TGTGCCTGGAGTGTATGGACAGAAGAAAAACTGTTTTTT

j_call: TRBJ2-1
d_call: NA
clone_size: NA
v_call: TRBV5-1
cdr3_aa: CASSLDYRVVSYNEQFF
cdr3_nt: TGCGCCAGCAGCTTGGACTACAGGGTGGTCTCCTACAATGAGCAGTTCTTC

j_call: TRBJ1-2
d_call: TRBD1
clone_size: NA
v_call: TRBV5-4
cdr3_aa: CASSLNRGTYGYTF
cdr3_nt: TGTGCCAGCAGCTTAAACAGGGGCACCTATGGCTACACCTTC

j_call: TRBJ2-7
d_call: TRBD1
clone_size: NA
v_call: TRBV12-5
cdr3_aa: CASGLPASGTGDSEQYF
cdr3_nt: TGTGCTAGTGGTTTGCCAGCGAGCGGGACAGGGGATTCCGAGCAGTACTTC

j_call: TRBJ2-2
d_call: TRBD2
clone_size: NA
v_call: TRBV4-1
cdr3_aa: CASSLRVGGAGDGTGELFF
cdr3_nt: TGCGCCAGCAGCCTACGCGTGGGGGGAGCGGGAGACGGCACCGGGGAGCTGTTTTTT

j_call: TRBJ2-1
d_call: TRBD1
clone_size: NA
v_call: TRBV13
cdr3_aa: CASSSPPTGSNEQFF
cdr3_nt: TGTGCCAGCAGCTCTCCCCCGACAGGGAGCAATGAGCAGTTCTTC